These 29 T cell receptor beta chains originate from one sample sequenced in a study of Tregs in tolerant kidney transplant recipients. The protocol was immunoSEQ multiplex PCR, while the TCRdb copy is restricted to in-frame clones and leaves out a portion. This table has some 88,000 clones, approximately 94% appearing once. The material sequenced was CD8+ T cells from blood. All receptors derive from a human donor in good health.

The chain employs TRBV7-6 and TRBJ2-1; tentatively, D is TRBD2 (6 bases). CDR1 is SGHVS and CDR2 is FNYEAQ in the germline V gene. With 5 bases removed from V and 3 bases from J, the gap between germline ends came to 17 bases. The CDR3 is made up of 16 amino acids. This chain's CDR3 is CASSPGLSGDYNEQFF. The CDR3 region has the DNA TGTGCCAGCAGCCCGGGGCTATCGGGAGACTACAATGAGCAGTTCTTC.

The V call is TRBV27, the J call TRBJ2-5; TRBD2 matches 12 bases. Germline V gives CDR1 MNHEY, CDR2 SMNVEV (reference sequence). The CDR3 covers 17 residues. Trimming took 7 bases from V and 2 from J; bases not matched to a gene: 11. CDR3 in amino acids: CASTGTLAGGWQETQYF. In nucleotides, the CDR3 is TGTGCCAGCACTGGAACCCTAGCGGGGGGGTGGCAAGAGACCCAGTACTTC.

The chain has TRBV4-2 and TRBJ1-1; maybe TRBD1 (6 bases). V was cut by 0 bases and J by 1 base, with 12 bases left in between. CDR3 length equals 16 residues. Germline-derived CDR1 and CDR2 are LGHNA and YNFKEQ. The CDR3 DNA follows: TGTGCCAGCAGCCAAGAACAGGGTTGGGGGAACACTGAAGCTTTCTTT. Amino acids: CASSQEQGWGNTEAFF.

V gene TRBV6-5 combines with J gene TRBJ2-1; D call uncertain. Germline assignment: CDR1 MNHEY and CDR2 SVGAGI. The CDR3 sequence is 15 residues long. V lost 5 bases to trimming and J lost 6 bases, with 17 bases between them. DNA of the CDR3: TGTGCCAGCAGTCCGCTTGAGCAGATTGGCAATGAGCAGTTCTTC. Amino acids: CASSPLEQIGNEQFF.

The rearrangement uses TRBV5-4 and TRBJ1-5; D remains unclear. This CDR3 comprises 12 residues. CDR1 and CDR2 from the germline V gene are SGHNT and YYREEE (reference sequence). The ends were cut back, 0 bases at V and 4 bases at J, with 2 bases in the middle. For the CDR3, the DNA is TGTGCCAGCAGCTTGGGGAATCAGCCCCAGCATTTT. It yields the protein CASSLGNQPQHF. The full variable domain, its missing parts supplied by reference TRBV5-4 and TRBJ1-5, is ETGVTQSPTHLIKTRGQQVTLRCSSQSGHNTVSWYQQALGQGPQFIFQYYREEENGRGNFPPRFSGLQFPNYSSELNVNALELDDSALYLCASSLGNQPQHFGDGTRLSIL.

This sequence joins TRBV4-1 and TRBJ2-7, with D tentatively TRBD2 (6 bases). The CDR3 totals 16 residues. Germline V gene data show CDR1 as MGHRA and CDR2 as YSYEKL. The V gene lost 0 bases and the J gene lost 3 bases, with 15 bases spanning the gap. The CDR3 DNA reads as TGCGCCAGCAGCCAAGAGGGAGGTTCGAGCCACTACGAGCAGTACTTC. This sequence encodes CASSQEGGSSHYEQYF.

This sequence joins TRBV27 and TRBJ2-7; 8 nucleotides agree with TRBD1. V gave up 5 bases and J gave up 6 bases; unmatched junction bases: 9. Germline CDR1 is MNHEY and CDR2 is SMNVEV (reference sequence). The CDR3 is made up of 14 amino acids. CDR3 residues: CASSVTTGAGEQYF. CDR3 sequence (DNA): TGTGCCAGCAGTGTAACGACAGGGGCGGGCGAGCAGTACTTC.

The chain employs TRBV5-1 and TRBJ2-3, with 11 bases matching TRBD1. In germline, CDR1 is SGHRS, CDR2 YFSETQ. The CDR3 runs to 15 residues. V was clipped by 3 bases and J by 5 bases; unmatched bases: 5. The CDR3, as DNA: TGCGCCAGCAGCTATGGACAGGGGGCGAGAGATACGCAGTATTTT. Protein: CASSYGQGARDTQYF.

This clone was observed a single time. This chain joins TRBV9 and TRBJ2-6, with TRBD1 matching 9 bases. V was clipped by 3 bases and J by 2 bases; unmatched bases: 6. This CDR3 is 17 amino acids long. Per the germline V gene, CDR1 is SGDLS and CDR2 is YYNGEE. CDR3 nucleotides: TGTGCCAGCAGCGGGACAGGGGTGAAGGCTGGGGCCAACGTCCTGACTTTC. It translates to CASSGTGVKAGANVLTF.

The rearrangement joins TRBV4-1 to TRBJ1-1; 12 nucleotides agree with TRBD1. After removal of 4 bases from V and 1 base from J, the junction contained 10 bases not matched to a gene. This CDR3 has 18 amino acids. CDR1 MGHRA and CDR2 YSYEKL come from the germline V gene. The DNA of the CDR3 is TGCGCCAGCAGCCTAGTCCGGGACAGGGGGCCCTCGAACACTGAAGCTTTCTTT. This gives the protein CASSLVRDRGPSNTEAFF.

The chain employs TRBV2 and TRBJ2-1; no clear D. Trimming shortened V by 2 bases and J by 10 bases, and 9 bases separated the two germline ends. Germline CDR1 SNHLY, CDR2 FYNNEI. The CDR3 covers 12 residues. CDR3 DNA: TGTGCCAGCAGTGAATTCCTAGAGGAGCAGTTCTTC. It specifies CASSEFLEEQFF.

V gene TRBV5-4 combines with J gene TRBJ1-2; TRBD1 matches 10 bases. CDR1 and CDR2 (germline): SGHNT, YYREEE (reference sequence). Trimming removed 4 bases from V and 8 bases from J; junction bases left unmatched: 5. The CDR3 has 13 amino acids. CDR3 nucleotides: TGTGCCAGCAGCGGGACAGGGGAGGGGGGCTACACCTTC. As protein: CASSGTGEGGYTF.

Details on this clone: The identical CDR3 is also encoded by other nucleotide sequences in the sample. The rearrangement uses TRBV7-6 and TRBJ2-7; 9 nucleotides line up with TRBD2. The CDR3 totals 18 residues. In germline, CDR1 is SGHVS, CDR2 FNYEAQ. V was pared by 1 base and J by 5 bases, with 15 bases of the junction left unmatched. For the CDR3, the DNA is TGTGCCAGCAGCTTAGAGGTGGGTCGAGCGCGGGAGGGCAACGAGCAGTACTTC. Translating it yields CASSLEVGRAREGNEQYF.

The genes are TRBV27 and TRBJ1-1; no clear D gene. The germline V and J ends were trimmed by 5 bases and 1 base, with 8 bases remaining between them. The germline V gene encodes CDR1 MNHEY and CDR2 SMNVEV (reference sequence). CDR3 length: 13 residues. For the CDR3, the DNA is TGTGCCAGCAGTCTCTTCGAGAACACTGAAGCTTTCTTT. Translating it yields CASSLFENTEAFF.

As DNA, the CDR3 is TGCAGCGTTGACGGGATCTACGAGCAGTACTTC. This codes for CSVDGIYEQYF. This chain connects TRBV29-1 to TRBJ2-7; TRBD2 might be the D (5 bases). Between the trimmed V and J ends, which lost 3 bases and 3 bases, there was a span of 6 bases. This CDR3 has 11 amino acids. In germline, CDR1 is SQVTM, CDR2 ANQGSEA.

The chain couples TRBV5-1 to TRBJ2-7; a weak D match, TRBD2 (7 bases). The CDR3 totals 15 residues. The germline CDR1 and CDR2 sequences are SGHRS and YFSETQ. Trimming removed 4 bases at V and 1 base at J, with 15 bases between. The CDR3, as DNA: TGCGCCAGCAGCGAAAGGACTAGGGGGTCCTACGAGCAGTACTTC. Translation: CASSERTRGSYEQYF.

The rearrangement joins TRBV7-8 to TRBJ2-7, with a weak D call TRBD2 (5 bases). Germline V gene sequence: CDR1 SGHVS, CDR2 FQNEAQ. The ends were cut back, 3 bases at V and 2 bases at J, with 14 bases in the middle. The CDR3 runs 15 residues. The CDR3 bases are TGTGCCAGCAGCTTCCGAGGGAGCCTCGCCTACGAGCAGTACTTC. This encodes CASSFRGSLAYEQYF.

The chain joins TRBV10-1 to TRBJ2-3; TRBD1 might be the D (6 bases). V was trimmed by 3 bases and J by 3 bases, leaving 16 bases between them. The CDR3 has 16 amino acids. In germline, CDR1 is WNHNN, CDR2 SYGVQD (reference sequence). CDR3 sequence: CASSEGQGTGTDTQYF. CDR3 DNA: TGCGCCAGCAGTGAAGGGCAGGGGACGGGTACAGATACGCAGTATTTT.

The chain carries TRBV9 and TRBJ1-1; possibly TRBD1 for D (6 bases). The germline V and J ends were trimmed by 6 bases and 8 bases, with 8 bases remaining between them. The CDR3 has 10 residues. From germline, CDR1 is SGDLS and CDR2 YYNGEE. DNA for the CDR3: TGTGCCAGCAAGAGGGGGGAAGCTTTCTTT. Residues: CASKRGEAFF.

This clone has only a few counts. V usage is TRBV6-5 and J usage is TRBJ2-1; a weak D match, TRBD2 (5 bases). Per the germline V gene, CDR1 is MNHEY and CDR2 is SVGAGI. The V and J ends lost 5 bases and 6 bases respectively, with 14 bases between them. The CDR3 length is 14 residues. CDR3 in amino acids: CASSLRPEGNEQFF. The DNA for the CDR3 is TGTGCCAGCAGTCTACGACCCGAGGGCAATGAGCAGTTCTTC.

V gene TRBV4-1 combines with J gene TRBJ2-3; D ambiguous. Trimming cost V 4 bases and J 4 bases, with 15 bases left between them. CDR3 length: 15 amino acids. From germline, CDR1 is MGHRA and CDR2 YSYEKL. The CDR3 loop is CASSPIGLRPDTQYF. The CDR3 DNA reads TGCGCCAGCAGCCCAATAGGGTTACGGCCAGATACGCAGTATTTT.

J is TRBJ2-1 and V is TRBV21-1. TRBV21-1 is flagged as a pseudogene. The CDR3 is 11 amino acids. CDR3 amino acids: CATRPTNEQFF. Written as DNA, the CDR3 is TGTGCCACCCGGCCTACCAATGAGCAGTTCTTC.

In its sample, this clone was seen a few times. The V and J genes are TRBV7-6 and TRBJ1-6, with D unresolved. The CDR3 has 14 residues. V was clipped by 6 bases and J by 0 bases, with 6 bases between them. Germline CDR1 SGHVS, CDR2 FNYEAQ. The DNA for the CDR3 is TGTGCCAGCAGGAAGAGCTCCTATAATTCACCCCTCCACTTT. This gives the protein CASRKSSYNSPLHF.

The chain carries TRBV7-9 and TRBJ2-7; D possibly corresponds to TRBD2 (5 bases). Trimming shortened V by 5 bases and J by 6 bases, and 14 bases separated the two germline ends. In germline, CDR1 is SEHNR, CDR2 FQNEAQ (reference sequence). The CDR3 sequence is 13 residues long. As DNA, the CDR3 is TGTGCCAGCAGCCCTCGGGGAATTACCGAGCAGTACTTC. Protein: CASSPRGITEQYF.

This chain connects TRBV27 to TRBJ1-2; 12 bases are a match to TRBD1. This CDR3 region has 14 residues. The V gene's germline CDR1 is MNHEY and CDR2 SMNVEV (reference sequence). J lost 5 bases, V lost 6 bases, and 4 bases had no gene match. This CDR3 reads CASRGQGAWYGYTF. As DNA, the CDR3 is TGTGCCAGCAGGGGACAGGGGGCATGGTATGGCTACACCTTC.

J is TRBJ1-2 and V is TRBV5-1, with D tentatively TRBD1 (5 bases). The V gene lost 2 bases and the J gene lost 7 bases, with 12 bases spanning the gap. Per germline, CDR1 SGHRS and CDR2 YFSETQ. CDR3 length: 13 amino acids. The CDR3 loop is CASSFGGSLGYTF. The DNA for the CDR3 is TGCGCCAGCAGCTTTGGGGGATCCCTTGGCTACACCTTC.

The chain employs TRBV13 and TRBJ2-1; no firm D call. In germline, CDR1 is PRHDT, CDR2 FYEKMQ (reference sequence). V lost 3 bases to trimming and J lost 5 bases, with 14 bases between them. The CDR3 has 15 residues. The CDR3 DNA follows: TGTGCCAGCAGCTTTGGGTTTACCAACAACAATGAGCAGTTCTTC. As protein: CASSFGFTNNNEQFF.

V usage is TRBV27 and J usage is TRBJ1-2, with a tentative D call TRBD1 (6 bases). CDR1 is MNHEY and CDR2 is SMNVEV in the germline V gene (reference sequence). V lost 5 bases and J lost 6, with 25 bases in between. The CDR3 extends over 17 amino acids. The CDR3 region has the DNA TGTGCCAGCAGTCCTAGGGGCCTAGCCGTGGCAGGGGATGGCTACACCTTC. Amino acids: CASSPRGLAVAGDGYTF.

J is TRBJ2-7 and V is TRBV27, with D tentatively TRBD1 or TRBD2 (5 bases each). This CDR3 has 13 amino acids. Trimming pared 4 bases from V and 7 bases from J, leaving 14 bases between. Germline V gene sequence: CDR1 MNHEY, CDR2 SMNVEV (reference sequence). The CDR3 spells CASSWGRFKEQYF. The CDR3 nucleotides are TGTGCCAGCAGTTGGGGACGCTTTAAGGAGCAGTACTTC.